This T cell receptor beta chain was found in a study of blood T cell repertoires in COVID-19. Study as a whole: Samples taken during acute and convalescent COVID-19 were collected in the United States, Italy and Spain. Sample material is recorded as cDNA or gDNA derived from T cells, B-cell-depleted T cells, or PBMCs.

CDR1 MGHDK and CDR2 SYGVNS come from the germline V gene. Trimming cost V 2 bases and J 3 bases, with 11 bases left between them. CDR3 length: 14 residues. In the original workflow: Amplifying reference gene primers gave estimates of nucleated cell counts. Only in-frame clones appear in the TCRdb table, and some are missing; sequencing was by immunoSEQ multiplex PCR. The V and J calls and clone size come from that table; D and trimming were worked out from the DNA. The data show approximately 210,000 clones, around 84% seen once. This chain uses TRBV25-1 with TRBJ2-7, with D unclear. The clonotype comes from a man aged 25 to 40 with active or convalescent COVID-19. The specimen sequenced was peripheral blood. CDR3 coding DNA: TGTGCCAGCAGTGAAATGGCAGGCCGCTACGAGCAGTACTTC. Encoded protein: CASSEMAGRYEQYF.